The clone carrying this T cell receptor beta chain was seen once. Its antigen is undetermined. The data were produced by immunoSEQ multiplex PCR, yet TCRdb's version contains in-frame clones alone and is incomplete. This sample has more than 2 million clones; more than 90% occur once, and the top ten carry roughly 0.13%. The sample is drawn from a study of shared clonotypes between healthy human individuals. As for the study in general: Used for every donor were three CD4 naive, three CD4 memory, two CD8 naive and one CD8 memory plate.

General study results and limits: Among a few donors, roughly 5% of naive CD4 clonotypes were found in common.

The TCR sequence derives from a man aged 18-30 years in good health. The sample consisted of naive CD4+ T cells sorted from blood. Sample subset: CD45RA+ positively selected.

The CDR3 region has the DNA TGTGCCAGCAGTTTACCGGGACAGCCTAACTATGGCTACACCTTC. This encodes CASSLPGQPNYGYTF. This chain joins TRBV5-8 and TRBJ1-2; TRBD1 aligns across 7 bases. This CDR3 contains 15 residues. J was trimmed by 0 bases and V by 5 bases; bases with no gene match: 7. Germline lookup yields CDR1 SGHTS and CDR2 YDEGEE.